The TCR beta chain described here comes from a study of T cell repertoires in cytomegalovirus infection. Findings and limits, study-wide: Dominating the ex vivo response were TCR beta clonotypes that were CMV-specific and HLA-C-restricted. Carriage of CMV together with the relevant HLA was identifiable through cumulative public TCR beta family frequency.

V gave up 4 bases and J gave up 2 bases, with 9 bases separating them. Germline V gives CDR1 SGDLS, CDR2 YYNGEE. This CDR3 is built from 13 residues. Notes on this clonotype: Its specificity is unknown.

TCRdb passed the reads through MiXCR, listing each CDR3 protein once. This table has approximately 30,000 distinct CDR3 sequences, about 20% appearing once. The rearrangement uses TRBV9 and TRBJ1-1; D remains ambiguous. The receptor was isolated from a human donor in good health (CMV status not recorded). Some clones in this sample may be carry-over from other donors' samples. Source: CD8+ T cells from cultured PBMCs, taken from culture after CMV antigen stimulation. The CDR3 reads CASSPGLNTEAFF. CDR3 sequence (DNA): TGTGCCAGCAGCCCCGGACTTAACACTGAAGCTTTCTTT.